This section outlines one TCR beta chain sequence together with its context. The target antigen is unknown. The sample comes from a study of T cell responses to AZD1222 COVID-19 vaccine. CDR3 length equals 13 residues. Trimming stripped 0 bases from V and 0 bases from J, with 1 base between. The germline V gene has CDR1 SGHDT and CDR2 YYEEEE. Sequenced by immunoSEQ multiplex PCR; TCRdb stores in-frame clones only, minus some. There are 100,000 to 150,000 clones in the sample; 70% to 85% occur only once, and roughly a quarter lies in the top ten. Points from the study as a whole: Following two doses of AZD1222, Spike-specific TCR breadth and depth rose. The reported proportion of spike-specific TCRs targeting unmutated variant regions was nearly half.

Sequenced material: peripheral blood, taken 28 days after the second AZD1222 dose. The sequence came from an adult who received the AZD1222 COVID-19 vaccine. The gene calls are TRBV5-6 and TRBJ1-3; D ambiguous. CDR3 region: CASSLDSGNTIYF. DNA for the CDR3: TGTGCCAGCAGCTTGGACTCTGGAAACACCATATATTTT.